Listed below are T cell receptor beta chains from one sample, sequenced in a study of blood T cells in healthy people across ages. TCRdb re-derived calls from the 5' RACE reads in MiXCR, one entry per CDR3 protein. Altogether 1.5 million to 2 million distinct CDR3 sequences are present, roughly 49% being singletons, with the ten largest covering less than 2.5%. The source material was blood. These receptors came from a woman in her thirties or forties in good health. The CDR3 runs from the conserved cysteine through the conserved F or W. Fields, in order: D gene, V gene, J gene, clone size, CDR3 length, CDR3 DNA, CDR3 protein. D genes are given only for firm matches. Size tells how often a clone was seen (once, few, many) or the class of an expanded clone, and some rows leave it out.

NA	TRBV4-3	TRBJ2-1	few	17	TGCGCCAGCAGCCAAGCGGAAGGGGTTTTTGGTCACAATGAGCAGTTCTTC	CASSQAEGVFGHNEQFF
TRBD2	TRBV7-2	TRBJ2-7	few	13	TGTGCCAGCAGCGCGCTACCTAGCGGCGAGCAGTACTTC	CASSALPSGEQYF
NA	TRBV15	TRBJ2-5	once	14	TGTGCCACCAGCAGAGATCTACCCCAAGAGACCCAGTACTTC	CATSRDLPQETQYF
TRBD2	TRBV7-2	TRBJ2-3	NA	15	TGTGCCAGCAGCGAGGGACTAACGTTCACAGATACGCAGTATTTT	CASSEGLTFTDTQYF
TRBD1	TRBV6-5	TRBJ2-7	few	13	TGTGCCAGCACGGGACAGATAACCTACGAGCAGTACTTC	CASTGQITYEQYF
TRBD1	TRBV7-3	TRBJ2-6	few	16	TGTGCCAGCAGCTTAACCACAGGGGCTGGGGCCAACGTCCTGACTTTC	CASSLTTGAGANVLTF
NA	TRBV4-3	TRBJ1-2	few	14	TGCGCCAGCAGCCAGGATGTCGTCCGGGATGGCTACACCTTC	CASSQDVVRDGYTF
TRBD2	TRBV20-1	TRBJ2-1	NA	17	TGCAGTGCTAGAGTGTATAGCGGGGGGGTTGATAGGAATGAGCAGTTCTTC	CSARVYSGGVDRNEQFF
TRBD1	TRBV28	TRBJ1-2	few	14	TGTGCCAGCAGTTTCCGGGACAGGGGATTCGGCTACACCTTC	CASSFRDRGFGYTF
NA	TRBV20-1	TRBJ2-3	NA	15	TGCAGTGCTGGCCGGGACGGCGGGCTAACAGATACGCAGTATTTT	CSAGRDGGLTDTQYF
NA	TRBV6-2/TRBV6-3	TRBJ2-7	NA	13	TGTGCCACCAACCCTCCTGATGGATACGAGCAGTACTTC	CATNPPDGYEQYF
NA	TRBV6-5	TRBJ2-1	once	15	TGTGCCAGCAGTTACTCTGACGGAGGGAACAATGAGCAGTTCTTC	CASSYSDGGNNEQFF